The clone carrying this TCR beta chain was counted many times. Its antigen remains unidentified. Addition of a universal primer site occurred through template switching, and cDNA carried unique molecular identifiers. TCRdb ran MiXCR on the 5' RACE reads and lists one entry per CDR3 protein. The table includes around 140,000 distinct CDR3 sequences, around 3.6% detected once. This entry belongs to a study of identical twins. Points from the study as a whole: For monozygotic twins, models underestimated out-of-frame TCR alpha sharing.

Germline V gene sequence: CDR1 DFQATT, CDR2 SNEGSKA (reference sequence). V gave up 2 bases and J gave up 6 bases, with 17 bases separating them. The CDR3 has 15 amino acids. The V call is TRBV20-1, the J call TRBJ2-4, with a weak D call TRBD2 (6 bases). The TCR was taken from a man aged 18 to 29 in good health. The sample comprised memory T cells sorted from blood. CDR3 sequence (DNA): TGCAGTGCTAGATCTTTGGCGGGGCGGAGAAACATTCAGTACTTC. This sequence encodes CSARSLAGRRNIQYF.